The sequence of this TCR beta chain was determined in a study of T cells in narcolepsy. Study-level background: Healthy controls were enrolled alongside patients with narcolepsy type 1 or type 2. Study results and limitations: HCRT-specific and TRIB2-specific autoreactive clonotypes appeared among same-patient CSF and blood CD4+ clonotypes.

Profiled with immunoSEQ multiplex PCR; TCRdb holds only in-frame clones, not every one. The sample yields around 30,000 clones, roughly 79% seen once. The length of the CDR3 is 13 residues. The V and J ends lost 6 bases and 1 base respectively, with 9 bases between them. CDR1 is SGHNT, CDR2 YENEEA, per germline. As concerns this clone: What it binds is not known.

The source is a human donor in good health. Sequencing used memory (CD45RA-) CD4+ T cells from blood. The rearrangement links TRBV11-3 to TRBJ1-1, with D maybe TRBD1 (6 bases). The CDR3, as DNA: TGTGCCAGCAGTCCAGGGGCGAACACTGAAGCTTTCTTT. Amino acid sequence: CASSPGANTEAFF.